The 17 T cell receptor beta chains presented below share a single source sample, sequenced in a study of blood T cell repertoires in COVID-19. TCRdb keeps only in-frame clones here, not all; method: immunoSEQ multiplex PCR. The sample has about 110,000 clones; around 81% are singletons. Sequencing was carried out using peripheral blood. These receptors were collected from an elderly man with acute or convalescent COVID-19.

This clone has at least ten counts. The chain couples TRBV6-5 to TRBJ2-2, with 9 bases lining up with TRBD1. The CDR3 is 14 residues long. Germline CDR1 MNHEY, CDR2 SVGAGI. With V trimmed by 6 bases and J by 5 bases, 4 bases remained unmatched. CDR3 loop: CASRQQGATGELFF. The CDR3 nucleotides read TGTGCCAGCAGGCAACAGGGGGCAACCGGGGAGCTGTTTTTT.

The table lists this clone with a few counts. V usage is TRBV12-3 or TRBV12-4 and J usage is TRBJ2-5; a weak D match, TRBD1 (5 bases). The CDR3 extends over 13 amino acids. Trimming pared 6 bases from V and 5 bases from J, leaving 13 bases between. The CDR3 DNA is TGTGCCAGCAGCATCAGGGTGCGGGAGACCCAGTACTTC. It translates to CASSIRVRETQYF.

The gene calls are TRBV19 and TRBJ1-6, with D hard to call. The germline V gene encodes CDR1 LNHDA and CDR2 SQIVND (reference sequence). The CDR3 is 15 amino acids. V lost 7 bases and J lost 0, with 10 bases in between. Written as DNA, the CDR3 is TGTGCCAGTACTCCGGGGAGCTCCTATAATTCACCCCTCCACTTT. This sequence encodes CASTPGSSYNSPLHF.

The V gene is TRBV3-1 (or the pseudogene TRBV3-2), the J gene TRBJ2-2; 13 bases line up with TRBD2. V gave up 4 bases and J gave up 1 base; unmatched junction bases: 6. CDR1 is LGHDT, CDR2 YNNKEL, per germline (reference sequence). CDR3 length equals 18 residues. The CDR3 loop reads CASSPWTSGSKNTGELFF. DNA for the CDR3: TGTGCCAGCAGCCCTTGGACTAGCGGGAGTAAGAACACCGGGGAGCTGTTTTTT.

This rearrangement joins TRBV2 to TRBJ2-3; D remains unclear. Germline V gene sequence: CDR1 SNHLY, CDR2 FYNNEI. The CDR3 consists of 12 residues. With 6 bases removed from V and 2 bases from J, the gap between germline ends came to 6 bases. CDR3 nucleotides: TGTGCCAGCAGCGCGGACACAGATACGCAGTATTTT. Encoded protein: CASSADTDTQYF. The whole variable domain, remainder taken from reference TRBV2 and TRBJ2-3, is EPEVTQTPSHQVTQMGQEVILRCVPISNHLYFYWYRQILGQKVEFLVSFYNNEISEKSEIFDDQFSVERPDGSNFTLKIRSTKLEDSAMYFCASSADTDTQYFGPGTRLTVL.

The chain uses TRBV28 and TRBJ1-5, with D hard to call. The CDR3 loop spans 13 amino acids. Germline CDR1 and CDR2: MDHEN and SYDVKM. Trimming removed 8 bases from V and 5 bases from J, with 13 bases in between. CDR3 region: CASGLTYYQPQHF. The CDR3 nucleotides read TGTGCCAGCGGACTAACTTACTATCAGCCCCAGCATTTT.

This chain connects TRBV6-2 or TRBV6-3 to TRBJ2-5; a possible D gene is TRBD1 (5 bases). V lost 5 bases, J lost 3 bases, and 19 bases lay in between. The CDR3 is 16 amino acids. Germline V gene sequence: CDR1 MNHEY, CDR2 SVGEGT. The DNA of the CDR3 is TGTGCCAGCAGTGGACCCCCCCGGATAGGGGAAGAGACCCAGTACTTC. It is translated as CASSGPPRIGEETQYF.

The chain recombines TRBV18 with TRBJ2-7; TRBD2 matches at 15 bases. Trimming cost V 3 bases and J 4 bases; bases outside gene matches: 7. This CDR3 comprises 17 residues. Per the germline V gene, CDR1 is KGHSH and CDR2 is LQKENI. This chain's CDR3 is CASSPRTSGRVSYEQYF. The DNA for the CDR3 is TGTGCCAGCTCACCTCGGACTAGCGGGAGGGTCTCTTACGAGCAGTACTTC.

The rearrangement links TRBV5-4 to TRBJ2-7; 8 nucleotides agree with TRBD1. CDR3 length: 19 residues. CDR1 is SGHNT, CDR2 YYREEE, per germline (reference sequence). J was trimmed by 2 bases and V by 0 bases; bases with no gene match: 16. CDR3 sequence: CASSLVLGQGNLRPYEQYF. The CDR3 region has the DNA TGTGCCAGCAGCTTGGTTCTTGGACAGGGAAATTTGAGGCCCTACGAGCAGTACTTC. Full variable domain (remainder filled in from reference TRBV5-4 and TRBJ2-7): ETGVTQSPTHLIKTRGQQVTLRCSSQSGHNTVSWYQQALGQGPQFIFQYYREEENGRGNFPPRFSGLQFPNYSSELNVNALELDDSALYLCASSLVLGQGNLRPYEQYFGPGTRLTVT.

The chain uses TRBV7-8 and TRBJ1-1; D is ambiguous. Germline CDR1 is SGHVS and CDR2 is FQNEAQ. This CDR3 comprises 14 residues. Trimming stripped 5 bases from V and 1 base from J, with 11 bases between. CDR3 loop: CASSPDRGNTEAFF. The CDR3 DNA is TGTGCCAGCAGCCCCGACCGAGGGAACACTGAAGCTTTCTTT.

The chain couples TRBV29-1 to TRBJ1-4; TRBD1 might be the D (5 bases). The length of the CDR3 is 16 residues. The V gene's germline CDR1 is SQVTM and CDR2 ANQGSEA. Trimming cost V 5 bases and J 6 bases, with 22 bases left between them. The CDR3 DNA reads as TGCAGCGTTCGTCCATCGGGGAGCTCGGGGGATGAAAAACTGTTTTTT. It specifies CSVRPSGSSGDEKLFF.

The chain uses TRBV28 and TRBJ1-2, with D possibly matching TRBD1 (5 bases). The V gene lost 8 bases and the J gene lost 2 bases, with 9 bases spanning the gap. CDR1 is MDHEN and CDR2 is SYDVKM in the germline V gene. The CDR3 extends over 12 amino acids. In nucleotides, the CDR3 is TGTGCCAGCGGCAGGGCGAACTATGGCTACACCTTC. Translated, it gives CASGRANYGYTF.

The chain is built from TRBV2 and TRBJ1-5, with D tentatively TRBD1 (6 bases). The germline gives CDR1 SNHLY, CDR2 FYNNEI. V dropped 2 bases and J dropped 5 bases, with 13 bases sitting between them. The CDR3 contains 15 residues. CDR3 region: CASSETVAGDQPQHF. As DNA, the CDR3 is TGTGCCAGCAGTGAAACGGTCGCAGGGGATCAGCCCCAGCATTTT.

The rearrangement links TRBV12-3 or TRBV12-4 to TRBJ1-1; D remains unclear. The CDR3 is 12 residues long. Trimming took 8 bases from V and 6 from J, leaving 13 bases between them. CDR3 DNA: TGTGCCAGCTCCCGGCCTGAGGCTGAAGCTTTCTTT. Its protein is CASSRPEAEAFF.

The chain joins TRBV7-9 to TRBJ2-1; 7 bases are shared with TRBD1. The ends lost 5 bases at V and 1 base at J; junction bases unmatched: 8. Germline CDR1 reads SEHNR; CDR2 reads FQNEAQ (reference sequence). The CDR3 loop spans 16 amino acids. The chain's CDR3 is CASSRRGIGSYNEQFF. In nucleotides, the CDR3 is TGTGCCAGCAGCCGCAGGGGGATTGGGTCCTACAATGAGCAGTTCTTC.

This clone was seen a few times. V gene TRBV15 combines with J gene TRBJ2-7; 12 bases fit TRBD1. The junction had 9 bases not matched to a gene; V was cut back by 0 bases and J by 6 bases. Germline CDR1 is LNHNV and CDR2 is YYDKDF (reference sequence). The CDR3 spans 17 residues. CDR3 region: CATSRDMGQGAIGEQYF. CDR3 DNA: TGTGCCACCAGCAGAGATATGGGACAGGGGGCAATAGGCGAGCAGTACTTC. Drawing the rest from reference TRBV15 and TRBJ2-7, the complete variable domain is DAMVIQNPRYQVTQFGKPVTLSCSQTLNHNVMYWYQQKSSQAPKLLFHYYDKDFNNEADTPDNFQSRRPNTSFCFLDIRSPGLGDTAMYLCATSRDMGQGAIGEQYFGPGTRLTVT.

This chain uses TRBV25-1 with TRBJ2-7; 7 bases map to TRBD1. The CDR3 runs 15 residues. CDR1 and CDR2 from the germline V gene are MGHDK and SYGVNS. The V gene end was trimmed by 5 bases and the J gene end by 0 bases; junction bases not matched to a gene: 7. The CDR3 is CASSLTGTVSYEQYF. As DNA, the CDR3 is TGTGCCAGCAGTTTGACCGGGACAGTCTCCTACGAGCAGTACTTC.